The source of this T cell receptor beta chain is a study of blood T cells in healthy people across ages. The second PCR ran about 6 to 12 cycles with a sample-barcoded 5' primer and J-beta primers. In TCRdb, the 5' RACE reads were re-called with MiXCR into one record per CDR3 protein. The sample has approximately 940,000 distinct CDR3 sequences; 40% to 60% are singletons. The V gene's germline CDR1 is SGHTA and CDR2 FQGNSA. This CDR3 region has 14 residues. V was trimmed by 5 bases and J by 2 bases, leaving 13 bases between them. The chain uses TRBV7-2 and TRBJ2-7, with D uncertain. This receptor was identified in a man aged 30 to 39 in good health. Material for sequencing was blood. CDR3 protein: CASSVTQVTYEQYF. CDR3 sequence (DNA): TGTGCCAGCAGCGTTACGCAGGTAACCTACGAGCAGTACTTC.